The 17 T cell receptor beta chains presented below share a single source sample, sequenced in a study of cytomegalovirus exposure and HLA in healthy donors. Primers for the PCR totalled 60 Vbeta and 13 Jbeta. Some clones are missing from TCRdb's copy, which holds only in-frame ones; the method was immunoSEQ multiplex PCR. The data hold about 100,000 clones, with about 70% observed a single time. The sequenced material came from PBMCs. The receptors here all came from a woman between 18 and 30 years old in good health and CMV-seropositive.

This clone was counted only a few times. CDR3 amino acids: CASSLSAGVETQYF. The CDR3 DNA is TGTGCCAGCAGCTTATCGGCAGGGGTAGAGACCCAGTACTTC. The rearrangement joins TRBV7-9 to TRBJ2-5, with D possibly matching TRBD1 (6 bases). CDR1 is SEHNR, CDR2 FQNEAQ, per germline (reference sequence). V was clipped by 2 bases and J by 4 bases, with 11 bases between them. The CDR3 covers 14 residues.

There are a few counts of this clone. V and J are TRBV5-4 and TRBJ2-1, with TRBD1 identical over 9 bases. Germline loops: CDR1 SGHNT, CDR2 YYREEE (reference sequence). The CDR3 loop spans 15 amino acids. The V segment lost 4 bases and the J segment 8 bases; nucleotides outside the gene matches: 10. This CDR3 reads CASSLTGGWEDEQFF. The CDR3 DNA is TGTGCCAGCAGCCTGACAGGGGGATGGGAGGATGAGCAGTTCTTC.

This chain connects TRBV19 to TRBJ1-3; D gene ambiguous. V was trimmed by 3 bases and J by 1 base, leaving 10 bases between them. The V gene's germline CDR1 is LNHDA and CDR2 SQIVND (reference sequence). The CDR3 spans 15 residues. CDR3 protein: CASSMVRGSGNTIYF. CDR3 bases: TGTGCCAGTAGTATGGTCCGGGGATCTGGAAACACCATATATTTT.

The chain employs TRBV7-2 and TRBJ2-3; the match to TRBD2 covers 9 bases. The CDR3 extends over 14 amino acids. The V gene's germline CDR1 is SGHTA and CDR2 FQGNSA. The J segment lost 2 bases and the V segment lost 3 bases, leaving 0 bases of the junction unmatched. This CDR3 is CASSLGLATDTQYF. The CDR3 DNA reads TGTGCCAGCAGCTTGGGACTAGCCACAGATACGCAGTATTTT.

This chain uses TRBV10-3 with TRBJ1-1, with 7 bases that match TRBD1. Germline CDR1 is ENHRY and CDR2 is SYGVKD. CDR3 length equals 14 residues. Trimming removed 3 bases from V and 7 bases from J; junction bases left unmatched: 8. CDR3 sequence: CAISDGAGGLEAFF. The CDR3 nucleotides read TGTGCCATCAGTGATGGGGCAGGGGGACTTGAAGCTTTCTTT.

This chain joins TRBV30 and TRBJ2-2; TRBD2 is a possible D gene (6 bases). Trimming stripped 4 bases from V and 1 base from J, with 16 bases between. Germline V gene sequence: CDR1 GTSNPN, CDR2 SVGIG (reference sequence). The CDR3 is 16 amino acids. The CDR3 nucleotides are TGTGCCTGGAACAGGTGGAGGGTCGGGAACACCGGGGAGCTGTTTTTT. This codes for CAWNRWRVGNTGELFF.

This chain connects TRBV4-3 to TRBJ1-3; 8 bases fit TRBD1. Germline V CDR1 and CDR2: LGHNA, YSLEER. V lost 0 bases, J lost 3 bases, and 16 bases stayed unmatched. The CDR3 consists of 20 residues. DNA of the CDR3: TGCGCCAGCAGCCAAGATAGTCGGGAGACAGGGGTTTTATTTGGAAACACCATATATTTT. Amino acid sequence: CASSQDSRETGVLFGNTIYF.

The V and J genes are TRBV20-1 and TRBJ2-1; D not resolved. The CDR3 runs to 10 residues. Germline CDR1 DFQATT, CDR2 SNEGSKA (reference sequence). V was trimmed by 5 bases and J by 9 bases, leaving 8 bases between them. The CDR3 loop is CSAENTEQFF. The CDR3 DNA reads as TGCAGTGCTGAGAATACTGAGCAGTTCTTC.

The chain employs TRBV27 and TRBJ2-5; the match to TRBD2 covers 7 bases. The CDR3 is 15 amino acids. The V segment lost 4 bases and the J segment 5 bases; nucleotides outside the gene matches: 10. In germline, CDR1 is MNHEY, CDR2 SMNVEV (reference sequence). The CDR3 coding sequence is TGTGCCAGCAGTTCCCCCGCCAACGGGGGGGAGACCCAGTACTTC. As protein: CASSSPANGGETQYF.

This chain connects TRBV5-1 to TRBJ2-5; 10 nucleotides agree with TRBD2. Germline V gives CDR1 SGHRS, CDR2 YFSETQ. J lost 1 base, V lost 0 bases, and 0 bases had no gene match. This CDR3 spans 15 amino acids. CDR3 nucleotide sequence: TGCGCCAGCAGCTTGGGACTAGCGGGCCAAGAGACCCAGTACTTC. Translating it yields CASSLGLAGQETQYF.

The chain carries TRBV7-3 and TRBJ2-2; TRBD1 matches at 11 bases. This CDR3 comprises 16 residues. Germline loops: CDR1 SGHTA, CDR2 FQGTGA. J lost 7 bases, V lost 5 bases, and 9 bases had no gene match. The CDR3 DNA reads as TGTGCCAGCAGCCCGGGCGGACAGGGGGCTGTCGGGGAGCTGTTTTTT. It codes for CASSPGGQGAVGELFF.

The chain couples TRBV5-6 to TRBJ1-4; D unclear. V gave up 5 bases and J gave up 0 bases, with 11 bases separating them. The V gene's germline CDR1 is SGHDT and CDR2 YYEEEE. This CDR3 region has 15 residues. In DNA, the CDR3 is TGTGCCAGCAGTGTGAGATTTGCAACTAATGAAAAACTGTTTTTT. It codes for CASSVRFATNEKLFF.

This clone was seen a handful of times. The V and J genes are TRBV9 and TRBJ2-1; 9 bases are a match to TRBD2. Trimming cost V 2 bases and J 1 base; bases outside gene matches: 4. The CDR3 contains 16 residues. Germline V gene data show CDR1 as SGDLS and CDR2 as YYNGEE. In DNA, the CDR3 is TGTGCCAGCAGCGTTAGCGGGAGCGTATCCTACAATGAGCAGTTCTTC. It yields the protein CASSVSGSVSYNEQFF.

The chain links TRBV19 to TRBJ2-7, with TRBD1 matching over 7 bases. CDR3 length: 13 residues. V was clipped by 9 bases and J by 1 base; unmatched bases: 6. The germline V gene has CDR1 LNHDA and CDR2 SQIVND (reference sequence). CDR3 region: CASNPRGSYEQYF. The CDR3, as DNA: TGTGCCAGCAACCCCAGGGGGTCCTACGAGCAGTACTTC.

The rearrangement joins TRBV5-1 to TRBJ2-5, with TRBD2 as a possible D gene (5 bases). This CDR3 region has 18 residues. V gave up 4 bases and J gave up 0 bases, with 22 bases separating them. Germline CDR1 reads SGHRS; CDR2 reads YFSETQ. CDR3 loop: CASSHPRTGRRDQETQYF. The CDR3 nucleotides are TGCGCCAGCAGCCACCCCCGGACGGGAAGGCGAGACCAAGAGACCCAGTACTTC.

The chain links TRBV28 to TRBJ1-5, with 8 bases aligning to TRBD1. Trimming removed 3 bases from V and 0 bases from J; junction bases left unmatched: 7. CDR3 length equals 17 residues. CDR1 and CDR2 (germline): MDHEN, SYDVKM. CDR3 sequence reads: CASSFWGTGNSNQPQHF. The CDR3 bases are TGTGCCAGCAGTTTTTGGGGGACAGGAAATAGCAATCAGCCCCAGCATTTT.

Details on this clone: It is unclear where the CDR3 begins or ends on the DNA, so no DNA is shown, and the CDR3 is as TCRdb lists it. The chain employs TRBV12-2 and TRBJ2-3; no DNA check was done on the table's D call, TRBD1. TRBV12-2 is an annotated pseudogene. The CDR3 adds up to 17 amino acids, both ends counted. The CDR3 sequence is CASRFGRGTVNTDTQYF.